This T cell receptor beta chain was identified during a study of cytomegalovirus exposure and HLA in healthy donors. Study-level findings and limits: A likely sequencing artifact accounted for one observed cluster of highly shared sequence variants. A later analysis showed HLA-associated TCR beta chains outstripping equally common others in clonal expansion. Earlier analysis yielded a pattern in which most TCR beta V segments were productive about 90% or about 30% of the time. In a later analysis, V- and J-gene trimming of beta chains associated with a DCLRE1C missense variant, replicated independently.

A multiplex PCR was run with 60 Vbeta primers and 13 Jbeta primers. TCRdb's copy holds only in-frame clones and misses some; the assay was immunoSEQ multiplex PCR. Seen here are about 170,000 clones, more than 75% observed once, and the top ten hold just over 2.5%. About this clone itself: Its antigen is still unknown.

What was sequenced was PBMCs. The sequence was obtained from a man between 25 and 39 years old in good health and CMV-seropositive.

CDR3 loop: CASSEYTSGRYNEQFF. DNA of the CDR3: TGTGCCAGCAGTGAATATACTAGCGGGAGGTATAATGAGCAGTTCTTC. The gene calls are TRBV25-1 and TRBJ2-1, with 12 bases fitting TRBD2. Germline CDR1 is MGHDK and CDR2 is SYGVNS. V shed 0 bases, J shed 7 bases, and the junction held 4 bases outside the gene matches. The CDR3 sequence is 16 residues long.